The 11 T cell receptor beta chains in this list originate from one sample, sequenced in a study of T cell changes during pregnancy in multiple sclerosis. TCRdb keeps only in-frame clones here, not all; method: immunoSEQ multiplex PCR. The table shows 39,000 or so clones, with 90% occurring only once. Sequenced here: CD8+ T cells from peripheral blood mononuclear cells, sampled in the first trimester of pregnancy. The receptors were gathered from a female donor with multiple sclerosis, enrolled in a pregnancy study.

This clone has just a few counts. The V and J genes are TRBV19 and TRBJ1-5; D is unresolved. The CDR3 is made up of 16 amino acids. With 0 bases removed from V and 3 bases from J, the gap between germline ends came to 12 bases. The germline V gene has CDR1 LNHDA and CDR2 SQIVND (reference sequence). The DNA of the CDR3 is TGTGCCAGTAGTATAGAAGAAGCGCATACCAATCAGCCCCAGCATTTT. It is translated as CASSIEEAHTNQPQHF.

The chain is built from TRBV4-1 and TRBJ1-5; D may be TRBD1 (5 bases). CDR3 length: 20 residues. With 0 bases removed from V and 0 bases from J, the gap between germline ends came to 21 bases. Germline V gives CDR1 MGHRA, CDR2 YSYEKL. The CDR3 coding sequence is TGCGCCAGCAGCCAAGATATGCGACAGCGGGATTTTTCTAGCAATCAGCCCCAGCATTTT. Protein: CASSQDMRQRDFSSNQPQHF.

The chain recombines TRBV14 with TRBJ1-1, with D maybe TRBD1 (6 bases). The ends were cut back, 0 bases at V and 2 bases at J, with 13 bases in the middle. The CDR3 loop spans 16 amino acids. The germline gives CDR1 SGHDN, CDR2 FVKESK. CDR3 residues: CASSQDDRWGNTEAFF. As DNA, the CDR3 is TGTGCCAGCAGCCAAGATGACAGGTGGGGAAACACTGAAGCTTTCTTT.

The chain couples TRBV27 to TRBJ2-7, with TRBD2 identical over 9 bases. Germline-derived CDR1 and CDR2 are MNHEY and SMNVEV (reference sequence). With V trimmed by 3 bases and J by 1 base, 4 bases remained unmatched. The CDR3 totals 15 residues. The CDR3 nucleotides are TGTGCCAGCAGTTTCGGCGGGGGGGAATCCTACGAGCAGTACTTC. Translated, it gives CASSFGGGESYEQYF.

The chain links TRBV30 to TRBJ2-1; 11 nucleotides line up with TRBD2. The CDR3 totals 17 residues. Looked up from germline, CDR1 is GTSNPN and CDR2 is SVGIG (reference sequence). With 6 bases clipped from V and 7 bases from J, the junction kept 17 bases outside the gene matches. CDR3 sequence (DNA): TGTGCCTGCCCAAAACAACTGGGGGGGACTAGCGGTAATGAGCAGTTCTTC. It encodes CACPKQLGGTSGNEQFF.

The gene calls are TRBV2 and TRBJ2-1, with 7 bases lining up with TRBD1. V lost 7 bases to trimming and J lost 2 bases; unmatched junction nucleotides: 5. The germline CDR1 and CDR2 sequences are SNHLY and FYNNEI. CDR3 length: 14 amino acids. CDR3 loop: CASIGGQTYNEQFF. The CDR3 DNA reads TGTGCCAGCATTGGGGGACAGACCTACAATGAGCAGTTCTTC.

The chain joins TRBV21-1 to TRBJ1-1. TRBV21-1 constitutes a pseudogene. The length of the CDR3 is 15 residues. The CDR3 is CASSNRFAENTEAFF. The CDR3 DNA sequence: TGTGCCAGCAGCAATAGGTTTGCGGAGAACACTGAAGCTTTCTTT.

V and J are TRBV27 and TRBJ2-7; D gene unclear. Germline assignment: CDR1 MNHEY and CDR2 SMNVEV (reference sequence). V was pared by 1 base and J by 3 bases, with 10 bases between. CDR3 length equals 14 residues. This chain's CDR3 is CASSLYTNLYEQYF. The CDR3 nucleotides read TGTGCCAGCAGTTTATACACCAACCTCTACGAGCAGTACTTC.

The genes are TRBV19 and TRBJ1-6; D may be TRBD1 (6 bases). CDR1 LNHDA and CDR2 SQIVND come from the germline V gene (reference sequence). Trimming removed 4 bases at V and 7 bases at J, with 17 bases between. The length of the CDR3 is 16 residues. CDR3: CASSTLEGGINSPLHF. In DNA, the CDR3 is TGTGCCAGTAGTACCCTCGAAGGGGGAATCAATTCACCCCTCCACTTT.

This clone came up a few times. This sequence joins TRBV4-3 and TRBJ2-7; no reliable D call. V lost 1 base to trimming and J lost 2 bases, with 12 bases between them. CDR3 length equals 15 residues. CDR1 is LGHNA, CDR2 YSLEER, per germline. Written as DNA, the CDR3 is TGCGCCAGCAGCCAAGGGCCCTTGGTAACCTACGAGCAGTACTTC. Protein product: CASSQGPLVTYEQYF.

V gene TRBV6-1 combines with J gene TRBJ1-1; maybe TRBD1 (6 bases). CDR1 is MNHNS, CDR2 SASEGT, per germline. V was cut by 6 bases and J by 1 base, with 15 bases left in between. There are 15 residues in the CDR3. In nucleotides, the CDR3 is TGTGCCAGCAGACATATCGGGACACCGAACACTGAAGCTTTCTTT. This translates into CASRHIGTPNTEAFF.